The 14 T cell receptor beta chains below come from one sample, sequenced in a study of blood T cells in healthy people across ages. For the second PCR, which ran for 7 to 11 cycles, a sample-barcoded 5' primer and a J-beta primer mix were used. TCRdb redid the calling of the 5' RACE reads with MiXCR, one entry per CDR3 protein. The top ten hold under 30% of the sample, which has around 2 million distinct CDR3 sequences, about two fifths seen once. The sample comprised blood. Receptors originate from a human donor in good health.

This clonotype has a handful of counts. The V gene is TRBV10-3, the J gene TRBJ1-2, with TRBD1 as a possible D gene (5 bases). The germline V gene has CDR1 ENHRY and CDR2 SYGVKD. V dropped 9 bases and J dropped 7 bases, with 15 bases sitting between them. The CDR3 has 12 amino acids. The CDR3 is CAITRGVGGYTF. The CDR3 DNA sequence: TGTGCCATTACCCGGGGCGTAGGTGGCTACACCTTC.

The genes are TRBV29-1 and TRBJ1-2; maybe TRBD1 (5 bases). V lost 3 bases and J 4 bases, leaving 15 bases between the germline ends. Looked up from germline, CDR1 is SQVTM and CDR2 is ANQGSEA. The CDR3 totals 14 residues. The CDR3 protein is CSVDGDSEGYGYTF. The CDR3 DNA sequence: TGCAGCGTTGATGGTGACAGTGAAGGCTATGGCTACACCTTC.

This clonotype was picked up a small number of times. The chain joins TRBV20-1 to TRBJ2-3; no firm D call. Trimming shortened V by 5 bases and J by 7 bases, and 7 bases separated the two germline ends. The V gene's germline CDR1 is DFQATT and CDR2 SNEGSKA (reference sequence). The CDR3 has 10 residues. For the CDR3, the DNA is TGCAGTGCTTCGGGTAATACGCAGTATTTT. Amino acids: CSASGNTQYF.

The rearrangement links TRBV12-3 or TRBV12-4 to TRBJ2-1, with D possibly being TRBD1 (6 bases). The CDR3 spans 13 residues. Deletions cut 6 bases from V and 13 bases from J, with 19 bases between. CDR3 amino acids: CASSRDTQETQFF. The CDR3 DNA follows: TGTGCCAGCAGCCGGGACACCCAAGAGACCCAGTTCTTC.

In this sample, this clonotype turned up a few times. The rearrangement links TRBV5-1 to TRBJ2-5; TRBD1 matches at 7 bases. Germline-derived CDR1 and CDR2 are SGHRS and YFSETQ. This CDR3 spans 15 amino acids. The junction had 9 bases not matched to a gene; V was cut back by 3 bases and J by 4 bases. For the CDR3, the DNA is TGCGCCAGCAGCTCTTACGGACAGGAGAGAGAGACCCAGTACTTC. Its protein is CASSSYGQERETQYF.

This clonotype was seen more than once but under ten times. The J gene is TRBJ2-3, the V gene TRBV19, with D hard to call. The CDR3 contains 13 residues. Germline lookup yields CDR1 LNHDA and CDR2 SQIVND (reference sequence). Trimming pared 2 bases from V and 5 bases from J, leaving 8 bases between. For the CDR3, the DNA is TGTGCCAGTAGTATACACCTCGAAGATACGCAGTATTTT. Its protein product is CASSIHLEDTQYF.

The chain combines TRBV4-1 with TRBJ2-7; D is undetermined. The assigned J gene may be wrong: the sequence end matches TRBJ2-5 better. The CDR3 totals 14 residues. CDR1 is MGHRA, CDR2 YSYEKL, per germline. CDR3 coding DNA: TGCGCCAGCAGCCAAAGGGTGGGTGGAGAGACCCAGTACTTC. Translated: CASSQRVGGETQYF.

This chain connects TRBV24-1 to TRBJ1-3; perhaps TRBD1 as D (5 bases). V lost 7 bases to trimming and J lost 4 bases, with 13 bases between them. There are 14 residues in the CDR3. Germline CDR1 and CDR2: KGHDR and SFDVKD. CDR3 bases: TGTGCCACCAGCCCCGACAGTGCAGGAAACACCATATATTTT. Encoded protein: CATSPDSAGNTIYF.

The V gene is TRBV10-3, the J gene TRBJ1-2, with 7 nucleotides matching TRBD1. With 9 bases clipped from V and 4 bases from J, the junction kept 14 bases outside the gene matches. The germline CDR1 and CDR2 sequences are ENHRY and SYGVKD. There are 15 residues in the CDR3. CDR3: CAISHGQAGGYGYTF. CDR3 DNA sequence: TGTGCCATTAGTCACGGACAGGCCGGGGGCTATGGCTACACCTTC.

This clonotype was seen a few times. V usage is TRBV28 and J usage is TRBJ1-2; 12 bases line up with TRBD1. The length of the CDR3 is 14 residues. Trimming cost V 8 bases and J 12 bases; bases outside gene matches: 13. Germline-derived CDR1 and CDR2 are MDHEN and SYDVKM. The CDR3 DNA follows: TGTGCCAGCCGTTGGGGGGACAGGGGGCAGCGGCACACCTTC. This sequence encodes CASRWGDRGQRHTF.

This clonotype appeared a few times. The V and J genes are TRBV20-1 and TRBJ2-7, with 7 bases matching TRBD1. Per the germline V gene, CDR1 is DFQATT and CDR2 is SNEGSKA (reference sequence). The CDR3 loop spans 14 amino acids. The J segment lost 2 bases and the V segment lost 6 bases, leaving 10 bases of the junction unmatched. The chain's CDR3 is CSADQQGLAYEQYF. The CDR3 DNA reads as TGCAGTGCAGACCAACAGGGGTTAGCCTACGAGCAGTACTTC.

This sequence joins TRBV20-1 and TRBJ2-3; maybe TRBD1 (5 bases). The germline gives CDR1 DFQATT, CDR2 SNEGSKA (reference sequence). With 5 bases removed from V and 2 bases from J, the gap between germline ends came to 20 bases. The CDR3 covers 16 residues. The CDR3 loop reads CSAHRFLAGNTDTQYF. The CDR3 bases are TGCAGTGCTCATCGGTTTTTAGCAGGGAACACAGATACGCAGTATTTT.

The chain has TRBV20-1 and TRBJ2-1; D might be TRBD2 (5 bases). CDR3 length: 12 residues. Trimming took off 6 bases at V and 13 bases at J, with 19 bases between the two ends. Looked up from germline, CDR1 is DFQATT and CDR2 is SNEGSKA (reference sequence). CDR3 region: CSAPDWGDTQFF. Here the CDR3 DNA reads TGCAGTGCCCCTGACTGGGGAGACACTCAGTTCTTC.

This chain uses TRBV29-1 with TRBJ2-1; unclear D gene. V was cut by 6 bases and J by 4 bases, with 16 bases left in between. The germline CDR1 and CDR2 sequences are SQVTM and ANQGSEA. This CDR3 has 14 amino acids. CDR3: CSVLRNRQYNEQFF. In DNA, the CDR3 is TGCAGCGTCCTCCGGAACCGGCAGTACAATGAGCAGTTCTTC.